Detailed here is one T cell receptor (beta chain). Only in-frame clones appear in the TCRdb table, and some are missing; sequencing was by immunoSEQ multiplex PCR. The sample includes some 240,000 clones, nearly 90% of them seen just once. This entry comes from a study of blood T cell repertoires in COVID-19. Study-wide context: The United States, Italy and Spain provided the acute and convalescent COVID-19 samples. T cells, B-cell-depleted T cells, or PBMCs supplied cDNA or gDNA.

This clonotype was sampled from an older woman with COVID-19, enrolled during active disease. What was sequenced was peripheral blood.

The CDR3 loop reads CASSQATVGLHEQYF. As DNA, the CDR3 is TGTGCCAGCTCACAAGCGACAGTGGGACTCCACGAGCAGTACTTC. The rearrangement links TRBV18 to TRBJ2-7; D is possibly TRBD2 (6 bases). CDR3 length: 15 residues. V shed 4 bases and J shed 5 bases, with 18 bases lying between them. Germline CDR1 reads KGHSH; CDR2 reads LQKENI.